This T cell receptor (beta chain) was sequenced for a study of cytomegalovirus exposure and HLA in healthy donors. Study context: The approximately 600 first-cohort repertoires shared a platform with the roughly 120 validation repertoires, as reported in a later analysis. Notes on the study in general: Most TCR sequences were seen very rarely across donors, but some public TCRs occurred in many. The classifier reportedly diagnosed cytomegalovirus status with high sensitivity and specificity.

There are 16 residues in the CDR3. Losses at the gene ends were 1 base for V and 1 base for J; bases not matched to a gene: 4. Germline V gene sequence: CDR1 KGHSH, CDR2 LQKENI. As regards this clone: The antigen is unknown.

Libraries were prepared by immunoSEQ multiplex PCR; TCRdb keeps only in-frame clonotypes and omits some of them. The sample includes about 200,000 clones, roughly 77% of them seen just once. The donors belonged to the roughly 110-subject validation cohort, separate from the roughly 700-subject first cohort. This clonotype originated in a young woman in good health and CMV-seronegative. This rearrangement joins TRBV18 to TRBJ2-1, with TRBD1 matching over 7 bases. Sequencing was performed on PBMCs. DNA for the CDR3: TGTGCCAGCTCACCACAGGGGGCCAATTCCTACAATGAGCAGTTCTTC. It yields the protein CASSPQGANSYNEQFF.